A selection of T cell receptor beta chains follows, all from one sample in a study of CD8+ T cells in alopecia areata. Assay: immunoSEQ multiplex PCR; the TCRdb copy retains only in-frame clones and omits some. The sample consists of about 260,000 clones, around three fifths of them appearing once. Material: CD4+ T cells sorted from blood, obtained around week 54, from a patient treated with tofacitinib. These receptors originate from a human donor with alopecia areata. Each CDR3 is given with its conserved first and last residue. Fields, in order: D gene, clone size, V gene, J gene, CDR3 protein, CDR3 DNA. D genes are given only for firm matches. For some rows the clone size is stated as once, few or many, or as a class when expanded; others skip it.

d_call: NA; clone_size: NA; v_call: TRBV5-1; j_call: TRBJ1-2; cdr3_aa: CASSLTSYGYTF; cdr3_nt: TGCGCCAGCAGCTTGACATCCTATGGCTACACCTTC
d_call: NA; clone_size: NA; v_call: TRBV7-2; j_call: TRBJ2-1; cdr3_aa: CASSPARSSYNEQFF; cdr3_nt: TGTGCCAGCAGCCCAGCGAGGAGCTCCTACAATGAGCAGTTCTTC
d_call: NA; clone_size: NA; v_call: TRBV11-2; j_call: TRBJ2-6; cdr3_aa: CASSFPHRGANVLTF; cdr3_nt: TGTGCCAGCAGCTTCCCTCACAGGGGGGCCAACGTCCTGACTTTC
d_call: NA; clone_size: NA; v_call: TRBV5-6; j_call: TRBJ2-5; cdr3_aa: CASSSVWGLGQETQYF; cdr3_nt: TGTGCCAGCAGCTCCGTGTGGGGGCTCGGGCAAGAGACCCAGTACTTC
d_call: TRBD2; clone_size: few; v_call: TRBV29-1; j_call: TRBJ2-5; cdr3_aa: CSAALAGGSWETQYF; cdr3_nt: TGCAGCGCTGCACTAGCGGGGGGTTCCTGGGAGACCCAGTACTTC
d_call: NA; clone_size: NA; v_call: TRBV4-2; j_call: TRBJ1-1; cdr3_aa: CASSHERIHANTEAFF; cdr3_nt: TGTGCCAGCAGCCACGAAAGGATTCACGCGAACACTGAAGCTTTCTTT
d_call: NA; clone_size: NA; v_call: TRBV6-1; j_call: TRBJ1-1; cdr3_aa: CATALDGNTEAFF; cdr3_nt: TGTGCCACCGCACTGGACGGGAACACTGAAGCTTTCTTT
d_call: NA; clone_size: NA; v_call: TRBV7-6; j_call: TRBJ1-3; cdr3_aa: CASSLHLDSGNTIYF; cdr3_nt: TGTGCCAGCAGCCTACATCTCGACTCTGGAAACACCATATATTTT
d_call: NA; clone_size: NA; v_call: TRBV7-9; j_call: TRBJ1-2; cdr3_aa: CASSLGQGYGYTF; cdr3_nt: TGTGCCAGCAGCTTAGGGCAGGGATATGGCTACACCTTC
d_call: NA; clone_size: NA; v_call: TRBV9; j_call: TRBJ2-3; cdr3_aa: CASSVEIAVDTQYF; cdr3_nt: TGTGCCAGCAGCGTAGAAATAGCGGTGGATACGCAGTATTTT
d_call: NA; clone_size: NA; v_call: TRBV6-6; j_call: TRBJ1-5; cdr3_aa: CASSPGWGNQPQHF; cdr3_nt: TGTGCCAGCAGTCCGGGTTGGGGCAATCAGCCCCAGCATTTT
d_call: NA; clone_size: NA; v_call: TRBV30; j_call: TRBJ1-5; cdr3_aa: CAWAVSPQGNQPQHF; cdr3_nt: TGTGCCTGGGCCGTTAGCCCCCAAGGCAATCAGCCCCAGCATTTT
d_call: NA; clone_size: few; v_call: TRBV5-6; j_call: TRBJ2-6; cdr3_aa: CASSSGVSGANVLTF; cdr3_nt: TGTGCCAGCAGCTCAGGGGTCTCTGGGGCCAACGTCCTGACTTTC
d_call: TRBD1; clone_size: NA; v_call: TRBV27; j_call: TRBJ1-1; cdr3_aa: CASSPLRDRNTEAFF; cdr3_nt: TGTGCCAGCAGTCCCCTCCGGGACAGGAACACTGAAGCTTTCTTT
d_call: NA; clone_size: few; v_call: TRBV18; j_call: TRBJ1-1; cdr3_aa: CASSPKAGEGYTEAFF; cdr3_nt: TGTGCCAGCTCACCAAAGGCAGGGGAAGGATACACTGAAGCTTTCTTT
d_call: NA; clone_size: NA; v_call: TRBV4-3; j_call: TRBJ2-2; cdr3_aa: CASSQASTGELFF; cdr3_nt: TGCGCCAGCAGCCAAGCCAGCACCGGGGAGCTGTTTTTT
d_call: TRBD1; clone_size: NA; v_call: TRBV30; j_call: TRBJ2-7; cdr3_aa: CAWSAGTGTYEQYF; cdr3_nt: TGTGCCTGGAGTGCCGGGACAGGGACCTACGAGCAGTACTTC
d_call: TRBD2; clone_size: NA; v_call: TRBV4-1; j_call: TRBJ2-3; cdr3_aa: CASSQDLGRAQYF; cdr3_nt: TGCGCCAGCAGCCAAGATTTAGGGAGGGCGCAGTATTTT
d_call: NA; clone_size: NA; v_call: TRBV15; j_call: TRBJ1-5; cdr3_aa: CATSIGTNSNQPQHF; cdr3_nt: TGTGCCACCAGCATTGGGACTAATAGCAATCAGCCCCAGCATTTT
d_call: NA; clone_size: NA; v_call: TRBV7-7; j_call: TRBJ2-5; cdr3_aa: CASSLVRSGETQYF; cdr3_nt: TGTGCTAGCAGCTTAGTGAGGTCGGGCGAGACCCAGTACTTC
d_call: NA; clone_size: NA; v_call: TRBV30; j_call: TRBJ1-1; cdr3_aa: CAWSVLGGLDTEAFF; cdr3_nt: TGTGCCTGGAGTGTACTCGGGGGGTTGGACACTGAAGCTTTCTTT
d_call: TRBD1; clone_size: few; v_call: TRBV7-9; j_call: TRBJ1-2; cdr3_aa: CASSIAGQGVKRRGYTF; cdr3_nt: TGTGCCAGCAGCATAGCGGGACAGGGAGTCAAGCGGCGTGGCTACACCTTC
d_call: NA; clone_size: NA; v_call: TRBV7-6; j_call: TRBJ2-5; cdr3_aa: CASSLMAGIQETQYF; cdr3_nt: TGTGCCAGCAGCTTAATGGCGGGAATCCAAGAGACCCAGTACTTC
d_call: NA; clone_size: NA; v_call: TRBV5-1; j_call: TRBJ2-2; cdr3_aa: CASSQKRELFF; cdr3_nt: TGCGCCAGCAGCCAAAAGCGGGAGCTGTTTTTT
d_call: NA; clone_size: NA; v_call: TRBV5-1; j_call: TRBJ2-7; cdr3_aa: CASQDTAYEQYF; cdr3_nt: TGCGCCAGCCAGGACACAGCCTACGAGCAGTACTTC
d_call: NA; clone_size: NA; v_call: TRBV19; j_call: TRBJ2-2; cdr3_aa: CASSTRTDSANTGELFF; cdr3_nt: TGTGCCAGTAGTACACGGACAGACTCCGCGAACACCGGGGAGCTGTTTTTT
d_call: TRBD1; clone_size: NA; v_call: TRBV5-1; j_call: TRBJ1-2; cdr3_aa: CASSSRTGAYGYTF; cdr3_nt: TGCGCCAGCAGCTCAAGGACAGGTGCCTATGGCTACACCTTC
d_call: TRBD2; clone_size: NA; v_call: TRBV5-6; j_call: TRBJ2-3; cdr3_aa: CASSTSGGTDTQYF; cdr3_nt: TGTGCCAGTTCGACTAGCGGGGGCACAGATACGCAGTATTTT
d_call: NA; clone_size: once; v_call: TRBV5-6; j_call: TRBJ1-2; cdr3_aa: CASSLGGPDGYTF; cdr3_nt: TGTGCCAGCAGCTTGGGCGGGCCCGATGGCTACACCTTC
d_call: NA; clone_size: NA; v_call: TRBV4-2; j_call: TRBJ2-3; cdr3_aa: CASSQEWLPTDTQYF; cdr3_nt: TGTGCCAGCAGCCAAGAGTGGCTTCCCACAGATACGCAGTATTTT
d_call: NA; clone_size: NA; v_call: TRBV15; j_call: TRBJ2-3; cdr3_aa: CATSRSMGTDTQYF; cdr3_nt: TGTGCCACCAGCAGATCTATGGGGACAGATACGCAGTATTTT
d_call: NA; clone_size: NA; v_call: TRBV6-5; j_call: TRBJ1-3; cdr3_aa: CASSPGQSGNTIYF; cdr3_nt: TGTGCCAGCAGCCCTGGACAAAGTGGAAACACCATATATTTT
d_call: TRBD2; clone_size: few; v_call: TRBV11-2; j_call: TRBJ2-7; cdr3_aa: CASSSSGDEQYF; cdr3_nt: TGTGCCAGCAGCTCTAGCGGGGACGAGCAGTACTTC
d_call: NA; clone_size: few; v_call: TRBV7-9; j_call: TRBJ1-2; cdr3_aa: CASSLKAGYGYTF; cdr3_nt: TGTGCCAGCAGCTTGAAAGCCGGATATGGCTACACCTTC
d_call: TRBD2; clone_size: NA; v_call: TRBV4-1; j_call: TRBJ2-7; cdr3_aa: CASSQESGGGTSYF; cdr3_nt: TGCGCCAGCAGCCAAGAAAGCGGGGGGGGCACTTCGTACTTC
d_call: TRBD1; clone_size: NA; v_call: TRBV7-3; j_call: TRBJ1-6; cdr3_aa: CASSLVAGGTRGSPLHF; cdr3_nt: TGTGCCAGCAGCTTAGTGGCAGGGGGTACTAGGGGATCACCCCTCCACTTT
d_call: TRBD1; clone_size: few; v_call: TRBV6-6; j_call: TRBJ1-6; cdr3_aa: CASTPLWDSSNSPLHF; cdr3_nt: TGTGCCAGCACCCCCCTTTGGGACAGTAGTAATTCACCCCTCCACTTT
d_call: NA; clone_size: NA; v_call: TRBV5-6; j_call: TRBJ1-5; cdr3_aa: CASSLGGRQPQHF; cdr3_nt: TGTGCCAGCAGCTTGGGGGGCCGTCAGCCCCAGCATTTT
d_call: NA; clone_size: NA; v_call: TRBV30; j_call: TRBJ1-5; cdr3_aa: CAWSVGGVDQPQHF; cdr3_nt: TGTGCCTGGAGTGTCGGTGGGGTCGATCAGCCCCAGCATTTT
d_call: NA; clone_size: NA; v_call: TRBV5-5; j_call: TRBJ2-7; cdr3_aa: CASSLNRASVTDEQYF; cdr3_nt: TGTGCCAGCAGCTTGAATCGAGCCTCCGTCACCGACGAGCAGTACTTC
d_call: TRBD2; clone_size: NA; v_call: TRBV25-1; j_call: TRBJ2-7; cdr3_aa: CASSGPRRTSGISYEQYF; cdr3_nt: TGTGCCAGCAGTGGGCCCCGGAGGACTAGCGGGATATCCTACGAGCAGTACTTC
d_call: NA; clone_size: NA; v_call: TRBV9; j_call: TRBJ1-4; cdr3_aa: CASSVSVATNEKLFF; cdr3_nt: TGTGCCAGCAGCGTATCTGTTGCAACTAATGAAAAACTGTTTTTT
d_call: TRBD1; clone_size: NA; v_call: TRBV6-6; j_call: TRBJ1-4; cdr3_aa: CASSYEGQGPNEKLFF; cdr3_nt: TGTGCCAGCAGTTACGAAGGACAGGGACCTAATGAAAAACTGTTTTTT
d_call: TRBD1; clone_size: NA; v_call: TRBV7-9; j_call: TRBJ2-5; cdr3_aa: CASSLVSGGYKYF; cdr3_nt: TGTGCCAGCAGCTTAGTTTCAGGGGGTTACAAGTACTTC
d_call: TRBD1; clone_size: NA; v_call: TRBV29-1; j_call: TRBJ1-2; cdr3_aa: CSVEAGDRERDGYTF; cdr3_nt: TGCAGCGTTGAAGCGGGAGACAGGGAAAGGGATGGCTACACCTTC
d_call: TRBD1; clone_size: NA; v_call: TRBV5-6; j_call: TRBJ2-3; cdr3_aa: CASSLDRGRGTDTQYF; cdr3_nt: TGTGCCAGCAGCTTGGACAGGGGCCGAGGCACAGATACGCAGTATTTT